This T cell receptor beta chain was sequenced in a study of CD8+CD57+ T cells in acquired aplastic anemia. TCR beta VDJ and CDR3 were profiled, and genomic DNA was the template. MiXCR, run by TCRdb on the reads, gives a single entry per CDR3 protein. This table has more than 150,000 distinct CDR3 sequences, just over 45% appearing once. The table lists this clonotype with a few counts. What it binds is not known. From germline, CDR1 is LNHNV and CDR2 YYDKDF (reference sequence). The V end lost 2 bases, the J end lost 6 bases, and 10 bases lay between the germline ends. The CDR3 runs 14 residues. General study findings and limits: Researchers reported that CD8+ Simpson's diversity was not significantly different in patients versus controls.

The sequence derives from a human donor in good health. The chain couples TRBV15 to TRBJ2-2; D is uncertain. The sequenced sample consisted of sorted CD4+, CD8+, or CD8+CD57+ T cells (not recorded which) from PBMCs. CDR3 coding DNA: TGTGCCACCAGCAGAACGCTAGGTTCCGGGGAGCTGTTTTTT. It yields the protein CATSRTLGSGELFF.